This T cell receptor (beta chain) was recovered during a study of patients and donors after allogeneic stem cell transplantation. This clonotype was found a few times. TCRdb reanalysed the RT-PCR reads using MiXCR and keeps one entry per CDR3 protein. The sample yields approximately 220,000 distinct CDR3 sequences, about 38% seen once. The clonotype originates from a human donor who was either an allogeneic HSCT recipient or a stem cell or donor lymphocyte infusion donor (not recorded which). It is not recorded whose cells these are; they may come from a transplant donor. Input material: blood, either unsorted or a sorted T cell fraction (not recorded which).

CDR3 nucleotide sequence: TGTGCCAGCAGTTTTGGGGCTAGCAATCAGCCCCAGCATTTT. It translates to CASSFGASNQPQHF. The rearrangement uses TRBV12-3 or TRBV12-4 and TRBJ1-5, with D perhaps TRBD1 (5 bases). The CDR3 loop spans 14 amino acids. The V end lost 3 bases, the J end lost 0 bases, and 6 bases lay between the germline ends.